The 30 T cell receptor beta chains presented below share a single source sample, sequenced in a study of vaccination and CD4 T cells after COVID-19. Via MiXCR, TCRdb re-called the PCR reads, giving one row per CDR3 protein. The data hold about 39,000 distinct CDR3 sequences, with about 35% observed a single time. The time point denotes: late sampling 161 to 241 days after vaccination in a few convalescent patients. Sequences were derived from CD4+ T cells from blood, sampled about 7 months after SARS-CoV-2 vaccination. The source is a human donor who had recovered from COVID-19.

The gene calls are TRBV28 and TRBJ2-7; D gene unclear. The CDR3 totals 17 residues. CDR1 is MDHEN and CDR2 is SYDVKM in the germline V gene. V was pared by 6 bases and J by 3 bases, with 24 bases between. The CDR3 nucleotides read TGTGCCAGCAGAGAACTTAACCGTGGGCTTGCTCGCTACGAGCAGTACTTC. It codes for CASRELNRGLARYEQYF. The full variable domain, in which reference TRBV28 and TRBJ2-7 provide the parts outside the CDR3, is DVKVTQSSRYLVKRTGEKVFLECVQDMDHENMFWYRQDPGLGLRLIYFSYDVKMKEKGDIPEGYSVSREKKERFSLILESASTNQTSMYLCASRELNRGLARYEQYFGPGTRLTVT.

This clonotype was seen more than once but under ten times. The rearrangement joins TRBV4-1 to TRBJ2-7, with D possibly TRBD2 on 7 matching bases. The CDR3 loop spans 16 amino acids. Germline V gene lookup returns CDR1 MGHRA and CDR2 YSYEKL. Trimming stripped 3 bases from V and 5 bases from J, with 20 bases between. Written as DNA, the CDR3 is TGCGCCAGCAGCCAGGTTCTCAGGGGAGGGGTAAACGAGCAGTACTTC. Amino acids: CASSQVLRGGVNEQYF.

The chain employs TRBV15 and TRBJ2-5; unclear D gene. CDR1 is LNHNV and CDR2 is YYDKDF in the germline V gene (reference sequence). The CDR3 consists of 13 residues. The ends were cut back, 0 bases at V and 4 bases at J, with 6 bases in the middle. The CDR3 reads CATSRDWGETQYF. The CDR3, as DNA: TGTGCCACCAGCAGAGATTGGGGAGAGACCCAGTACTTC.

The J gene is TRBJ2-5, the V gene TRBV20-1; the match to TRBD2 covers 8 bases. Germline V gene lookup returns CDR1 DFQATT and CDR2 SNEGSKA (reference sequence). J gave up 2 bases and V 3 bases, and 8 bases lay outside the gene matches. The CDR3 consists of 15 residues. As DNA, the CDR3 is TGCAGTGCTAGCGGGAGGGCCCGAAGTCAAGAGACCCAGTACTTC. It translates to CSASGRARSQETQYF.

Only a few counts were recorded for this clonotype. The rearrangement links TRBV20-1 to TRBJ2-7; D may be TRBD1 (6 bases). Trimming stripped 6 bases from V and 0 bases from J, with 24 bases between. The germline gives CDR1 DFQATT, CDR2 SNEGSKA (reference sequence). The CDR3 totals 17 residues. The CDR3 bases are TGCAGTGCCAGTGGTACCCTTGGAGTGGGACACTCCTACGAGCAGTACTTC. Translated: CSASGTLGVGHSYEQYF.

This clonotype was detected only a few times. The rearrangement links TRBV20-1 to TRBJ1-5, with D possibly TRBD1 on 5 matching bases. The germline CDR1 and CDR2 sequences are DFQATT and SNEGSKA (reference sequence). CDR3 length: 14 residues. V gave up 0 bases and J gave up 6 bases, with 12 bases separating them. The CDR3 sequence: CSARDLMGTQPQHF. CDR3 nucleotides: TGCAGTGCTAGAGATCTGATGGGGACTCAGCCCCAGCATTTT.

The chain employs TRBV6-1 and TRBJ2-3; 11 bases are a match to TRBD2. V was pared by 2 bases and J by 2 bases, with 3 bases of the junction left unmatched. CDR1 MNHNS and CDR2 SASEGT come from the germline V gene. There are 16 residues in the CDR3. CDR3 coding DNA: TGTGCCAGCAGTGAACTACTAGCGGGAGACACAGATACGCAGTATTTT. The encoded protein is CASSELLAGDTDTQYF.

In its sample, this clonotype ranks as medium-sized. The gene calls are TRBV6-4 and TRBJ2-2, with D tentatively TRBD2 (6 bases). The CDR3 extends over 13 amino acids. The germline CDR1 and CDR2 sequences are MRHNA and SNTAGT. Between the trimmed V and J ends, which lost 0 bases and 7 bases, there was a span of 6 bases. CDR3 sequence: CASSDSTSGELFF. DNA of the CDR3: TGTGCCAGCAGTGACTCGACTAGCGGGGAGCTGTTTTTT.

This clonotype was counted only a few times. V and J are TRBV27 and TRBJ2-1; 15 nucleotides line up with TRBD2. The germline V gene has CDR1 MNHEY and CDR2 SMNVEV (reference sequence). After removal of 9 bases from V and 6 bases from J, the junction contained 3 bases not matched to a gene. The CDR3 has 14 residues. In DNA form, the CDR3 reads TGTGCCAGTAAGGGACTAGCGGGAGGCAATGAGCAGTTCTTC. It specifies CASKGLAGGNEQFF.

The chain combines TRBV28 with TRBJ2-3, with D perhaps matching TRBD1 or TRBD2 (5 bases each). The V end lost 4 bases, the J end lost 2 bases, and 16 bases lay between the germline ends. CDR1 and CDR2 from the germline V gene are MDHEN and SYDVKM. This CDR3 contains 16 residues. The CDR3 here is CASSSVAPGHTDTQYF. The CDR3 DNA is TGTGCCAGCAGTTCAGTCGCCCCGGGGCACACAGATACGCAGTATTTT.

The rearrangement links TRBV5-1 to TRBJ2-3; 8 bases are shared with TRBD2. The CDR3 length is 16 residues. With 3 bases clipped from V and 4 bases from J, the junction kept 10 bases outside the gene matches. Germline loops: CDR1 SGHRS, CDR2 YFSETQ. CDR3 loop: CASSWGAGAGSDTQYF. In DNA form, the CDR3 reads TGCGCCAGCAGCTGGGGAGCGGGAGCTGGATCAGATACGCAGTATTTT.

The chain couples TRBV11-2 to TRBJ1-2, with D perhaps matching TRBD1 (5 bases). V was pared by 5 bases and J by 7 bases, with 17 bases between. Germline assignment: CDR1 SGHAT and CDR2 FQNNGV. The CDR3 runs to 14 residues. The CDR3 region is CASSGLRVGSGYTF. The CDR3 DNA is TGTGCCAGCAGCGGACTCAGGGTGGGGTCTGGCTACACCTTC.

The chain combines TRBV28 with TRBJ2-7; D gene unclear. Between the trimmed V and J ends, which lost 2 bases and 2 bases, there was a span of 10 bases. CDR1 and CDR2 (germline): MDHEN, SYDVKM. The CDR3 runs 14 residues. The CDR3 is CASSLTGSPYEQYF. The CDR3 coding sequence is TGTGCCAGCAGTTTAACTGGTTCCCCCTACGAGCAGTACTTC.

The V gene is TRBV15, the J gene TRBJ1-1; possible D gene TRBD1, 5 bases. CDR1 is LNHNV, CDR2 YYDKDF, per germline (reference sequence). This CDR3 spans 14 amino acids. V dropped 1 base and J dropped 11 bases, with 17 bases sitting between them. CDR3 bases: TGTGCCACCAGCAGAGTAGGGCTAGGGGTAAGGGCTTTCTTT. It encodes CATSRVGLGVRAFF.

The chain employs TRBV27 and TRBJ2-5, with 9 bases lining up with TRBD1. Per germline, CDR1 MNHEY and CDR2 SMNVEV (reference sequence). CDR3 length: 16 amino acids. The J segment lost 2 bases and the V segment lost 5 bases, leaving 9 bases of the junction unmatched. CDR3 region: CASSPWDRVGQETQYF. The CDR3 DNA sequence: TGTGCCAGCAGTCCGTGGGACAGGGTGGGACAAGAGACCCAGTACTTC.

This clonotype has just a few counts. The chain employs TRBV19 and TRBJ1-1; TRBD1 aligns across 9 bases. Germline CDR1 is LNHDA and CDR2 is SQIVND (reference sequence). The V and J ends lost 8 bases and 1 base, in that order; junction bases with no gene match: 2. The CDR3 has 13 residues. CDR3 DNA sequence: TGTGCCAGTGAGGGACAGGGGAACACTGAAGCTTTCTTT. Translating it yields CASEGQGNTEAFF.

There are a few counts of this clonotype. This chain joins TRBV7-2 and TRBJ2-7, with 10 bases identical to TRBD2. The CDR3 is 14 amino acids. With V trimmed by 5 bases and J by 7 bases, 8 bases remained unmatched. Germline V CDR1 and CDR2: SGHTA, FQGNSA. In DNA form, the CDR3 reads TGTGCCAGCAGCCCTCTAGCGGGAGTGAATGAGCAGTACTTC. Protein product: CASSPLAGVNEQYF.

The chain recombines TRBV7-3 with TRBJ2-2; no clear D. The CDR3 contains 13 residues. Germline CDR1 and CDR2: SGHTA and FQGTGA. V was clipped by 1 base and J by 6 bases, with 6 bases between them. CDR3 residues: CASSLIGSGELFF. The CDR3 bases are TGTGCCAGCAGCTTAATAGGGTCCGGGGAGCTGTTTTTT.

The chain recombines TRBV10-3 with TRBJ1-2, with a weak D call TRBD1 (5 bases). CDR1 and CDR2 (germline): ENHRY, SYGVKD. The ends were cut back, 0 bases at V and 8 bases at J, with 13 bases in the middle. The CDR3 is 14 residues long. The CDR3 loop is CAISESQGAKGYTF. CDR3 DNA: TGTGCCATCAGTGAGTCGCAAGGGGCCAAGGGCTACACCTTC.

The CDR3 region has the DNA TGTGCCAGCAGCTCGCGGACAGGGTCAGGCACTGAAGCTTTCTTT. This codes for CASSSRTGSGTEAFF. V and J are TRBV7-9 and TRBJ1-1, with 8 bases identical to TRBD1. V shed 4 bases and J 4 bases; nucleotides not matched to a gene: 8. Germline loops: CDR1 SEHNR, CDR2 FQNEAQ (reference sequence). This CDR3 region has 15 residues.

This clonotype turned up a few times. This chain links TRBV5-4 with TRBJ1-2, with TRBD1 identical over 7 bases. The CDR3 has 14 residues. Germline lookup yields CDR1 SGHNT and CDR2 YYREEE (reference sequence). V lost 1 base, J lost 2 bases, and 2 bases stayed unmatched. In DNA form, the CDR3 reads TGTGCCAGCAGCTTGCAGGGACAGAACTATGGCTACACCTTC. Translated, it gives CASSLQGQNYGYTF.

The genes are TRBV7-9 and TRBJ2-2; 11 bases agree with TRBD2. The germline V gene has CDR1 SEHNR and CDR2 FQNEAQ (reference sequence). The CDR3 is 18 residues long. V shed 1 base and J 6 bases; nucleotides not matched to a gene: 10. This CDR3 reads CASSLGASGRKFAGELFF. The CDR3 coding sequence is TGTGCCAGCAGCTTAGGAGCTAGCGGGAGGAAGTTCGCCGGGGAGCTGTTTTTT.

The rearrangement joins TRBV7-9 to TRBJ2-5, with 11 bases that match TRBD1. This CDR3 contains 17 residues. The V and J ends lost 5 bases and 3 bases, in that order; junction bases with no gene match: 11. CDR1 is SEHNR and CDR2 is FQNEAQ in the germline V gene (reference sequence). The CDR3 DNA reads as TGTGCCAGCAGCAGTCGCCGGGACAGGGGGTTCGAAGAGACCCAGTACTTC. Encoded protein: CASSSRRDRGFEETQYF.

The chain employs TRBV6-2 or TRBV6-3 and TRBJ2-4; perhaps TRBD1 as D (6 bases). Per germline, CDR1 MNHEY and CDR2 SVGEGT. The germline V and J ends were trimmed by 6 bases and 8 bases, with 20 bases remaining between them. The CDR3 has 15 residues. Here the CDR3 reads CASRSDDRPADIQYF. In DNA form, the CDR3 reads TGTGCCAGCAGATCTGACGACAGGCCGGCAGACATTCAGTACTTC.

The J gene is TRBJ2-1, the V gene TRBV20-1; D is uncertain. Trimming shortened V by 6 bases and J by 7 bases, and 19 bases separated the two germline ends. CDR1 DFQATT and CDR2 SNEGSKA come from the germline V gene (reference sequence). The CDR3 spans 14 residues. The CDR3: CSAPTPVGRNEQFF. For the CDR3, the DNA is TGCAGTGCCCCTACGCCAGTGGGTCGAAATGAGCAGTTCTTC.

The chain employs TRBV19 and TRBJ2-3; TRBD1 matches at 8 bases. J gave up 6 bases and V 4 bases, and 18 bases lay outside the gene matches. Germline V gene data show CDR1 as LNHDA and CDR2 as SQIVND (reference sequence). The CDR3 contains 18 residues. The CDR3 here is CASSTRSGNRGYPDTQYF. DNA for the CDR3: TGTGCCAGTAGTACCCGATCGGGAAACAGGGGGTATCCGGATACGCAGTATTTT.

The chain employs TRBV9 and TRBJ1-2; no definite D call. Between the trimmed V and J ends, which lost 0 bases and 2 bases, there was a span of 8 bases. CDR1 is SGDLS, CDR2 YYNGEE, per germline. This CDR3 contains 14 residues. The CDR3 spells CASSVAGSNYGYTF. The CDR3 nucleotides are TGTGCCAGCAGCGTAGCGGGAAGCAACTATGGCTACACCTTC.

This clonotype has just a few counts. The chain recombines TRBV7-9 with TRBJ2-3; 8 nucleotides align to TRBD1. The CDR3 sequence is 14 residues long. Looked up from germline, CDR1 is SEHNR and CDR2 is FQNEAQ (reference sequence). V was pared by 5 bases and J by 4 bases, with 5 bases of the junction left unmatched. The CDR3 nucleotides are TGTGCCAGCAGCCCTAACAGGGGGGCAGATACGCAGTATTTT. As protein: CASSPNRGADTQYF. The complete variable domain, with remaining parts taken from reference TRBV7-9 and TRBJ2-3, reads DTGVSQNPRHKITKRGQNVTFRCDPISEHNRLYWYRQTLGQGPEFLTYFQNEAQLEKSRLLSDRFSAERPKGSFSTLEIQRTEQGDSAMYLCASSPNRGADTQYFGPGTRLTVL.

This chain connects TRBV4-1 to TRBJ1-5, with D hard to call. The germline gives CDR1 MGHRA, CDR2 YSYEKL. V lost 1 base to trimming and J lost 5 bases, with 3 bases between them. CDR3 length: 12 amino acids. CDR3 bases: TGCGCCAGCAGCCAAGGGGATCAGCCCCAGCATTTT. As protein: CASSQGDQPQHF.

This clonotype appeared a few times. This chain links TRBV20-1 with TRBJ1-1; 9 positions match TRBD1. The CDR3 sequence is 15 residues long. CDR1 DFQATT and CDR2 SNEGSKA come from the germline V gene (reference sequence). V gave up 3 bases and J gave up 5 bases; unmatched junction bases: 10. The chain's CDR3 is CSASNPTGGDTEAFF. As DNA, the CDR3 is TGCAGTGCTAGTAATCCTACAGGGGGCGATACTGAAGCTTTCTTT.